This T cell receptor (beta chain) comes out of a study of blood T cell repertoires in COVID-19. Across the whole study: Collection of acute and convalescent COVID-19 samples took place in the United States, Italy and Spain. PBMCs, B-cell-depleted T cells, or T cells were the source of the cDNA or gDNA that made up the material.

Germline trimming cut 10 bases from V and 1 base from J; bases unmatched to any gene: 17. Germline V CDR1 and CDR2: SNHLY, FYNNEI. The CDR3 loop spans 18 amino acids. How the authors handled the data: By means of reference gene primer amplification, nucleated cell counts were estimated. Method: immunoSEQ multiplex PCR; TCRdb's copy keeps in-frame clones and lacks some. That table is the source of V, J and clone size, and D and trimming were worked out from the DNA. Of over 85,000 clones listed, approximately 90% are singletons. This chain joins TRBV2 and TRBJ2-5, with 11 bases identical to TRBD2. The clonotype originates from a woman in her forties or fifties with acute or convalescent COVID-19. What was sequenced was peripheral blood. CDR3 sequence: CATPRVSGRASGQETQYF. CDR3 sequence (DNA): TGTGCCACCCCGAGGGTTAGCGGGAGGGCCTCGGGCCAAGAGACCCAGTACTTC.